A single sample gave rise to the 8 T cell receptor beta chains below, sequenced in a study of T-cell reconstitution after alpha-beta-depleted transplantation in children. Unique molecular identifiers featured in how the TCRbeta library was prepared. In TCRdb, the PCR reads were re-called with MiXCR into one record per CDR3 protein. This sample carries 400,000 to 550,000 distinct CDR3 sequences, roughly a tenth of them seen once, and the ten largest clones take just over 2%. Sequenced material: PBMCs, taken before TCRalphabeta/CD19-depleted stem cell transplant. These receptors were collected from a child between 2 and 9 years old with inherited bone marrow failure, due to receive a stem cell transplant.

This clonotype was detected ten times or more. The rearrangement uses TRBV4-3 and TRBJ2-7; D perhaps matches TRBD2 (6 bases). V was pared by 2 bases and J by 2 bases, with 10 bases between. Germline loops: CDR1 LGHNA, CDR2 YSLEER. This CDR3 region has 14 residues. The CDR3 loop reads CASSQYGGPYEQYF. The CDR3 region has the DNA TGCGCCAGCAGCCAATACGGGGGACCCTACGAGCAGTACTTC.

Remarks on this clonotype: A much larger clone is a single base away; this may be a read error. The rearrangement links TRBV4-3 to TRBJ2-5; TRBD1 or TRBD2 may be the D gene (5 bases each). V lost 2 bases, J lost 5 bases, and 18 bases lay in between. CDR1 and CDR2 (germline): LGHNA, YSLEER. The CDR3 runs 16 residues. CDR3 sequence: CASSQLTGTVGETQYF. CDR3 coding DNA: TGCGCCAGCAGCCAATTAACCGGGACGGTCGGCGAGACCCAGTACTTC.

CDR3 DNA sequence: TGTGCCAGCAGTTCCGAGCTAAGCAGGAACACTGAAGCTTTCTTT. Encoded protein: CASSSELSRNTEAFF. V usage is TRBV28 and J usage is TRBJ1-1; D unclear. Germline CDR1 MDHEN, CDR2 SYDVKM. The CDR3 contains 15 residues. V was shortened by 4 bases and J by 1 base, with 13 bases between the two germline ends.

As concerns this clonotype: A much larger clone lies a single base off, so this may be a read error. The chain employs TRBV3-1 and TRBJ1-6; 9 bases are a match to TRBD1. The CDR3 contains 14 residues. Per the germline V gene, CDR1 is LGHDT and CDR2 is YNNKEL (reference sequence). CDR3 protein: CASIIRDRVSPLRF. The CDR3 DNA sequence: TGTGCCAGCATCATCCGGGACAGGGTGTCACCCCTCCGCTTT.

This clonotype came up many times. The chain is built from TRBV27 and TRBJ2-7; TRBD1 matches 7 bases. J lost 7 bases, V lost 5 bases, and 8 bases had no gene match. Germline V gene sequence: CDR1 MNHEY, CDR2 SMNVEV (reference sequence). CDR3 length: 13 amino acids. CDR3 coding DNA: TGTGCCAGCAGTACATTTGGACAGGTTGAGCAGTACTTC. This gives the protein CASSTFGQVEQYF.

This clonotype occurred a few times. The chain recombines TRBV5-1 with TRBJ2-7; 8 positions match TRBD2. In germline, CDR1 is SGHRS, CDR2 YFSETQ. There are 14 residues in the CDR3. V gave up 2 bases and J gave up 3 bases; unmatched junction bases: 4. In DNA form, the CDR3 reads TGCGCCAGCAGCTTAGCGGGAGAGAGCTACGAGCAGTACTTC. Protein product: CASSLAGESYEQYF. The complete variable domain, with remaining parts taken from reference TRBV5-1 and TRBJ2-7, reads KAGVTQTPRYLIKTRGQQVTLSCSPISGHRSVSWYQQTPGQGLQFLFEYFSETQRNKGNFPGRFSGRQFSNSRSEMNVSTLELGDSALYLCASSLAGESYEQYFGPGTRLTVT.

This clonotype was recorded many times. This CDR3 reads CASSYRVEAGVVEQFF. The CDR3 DNA reads as TGTGCCAGCAGTTATCGGGTCGAGGCGGGAGTGGTTGAGCAGTTCTTC. The chain combines TRBV6-5 with TRBJ2-1; 7 nucleotides agree with TRBD2. This CDR3 is 16 amino acids long. Germline-derived CDR1 and CDR2 are MNHEY and SVGAGI. Germline trimming cut 3 bases from V and 9 bases from J; bases unmatched to any gene: 14.

The V gene is TRBV29-1, the J gene TRBJ2-5; no definite D call. CDR3 size: 12 residues. V dropped 2 bases and J dropped 4 bases, with 8 bases sitting between them. Per germline, CDR1 SQVTM and CDR2 ANQGSEA. In DNA form, the CDR3 reads TGCAGCGTTGAAACCCCCCGAGAGACCCAGTACTTC. This codes for CSVETPRETQYF.